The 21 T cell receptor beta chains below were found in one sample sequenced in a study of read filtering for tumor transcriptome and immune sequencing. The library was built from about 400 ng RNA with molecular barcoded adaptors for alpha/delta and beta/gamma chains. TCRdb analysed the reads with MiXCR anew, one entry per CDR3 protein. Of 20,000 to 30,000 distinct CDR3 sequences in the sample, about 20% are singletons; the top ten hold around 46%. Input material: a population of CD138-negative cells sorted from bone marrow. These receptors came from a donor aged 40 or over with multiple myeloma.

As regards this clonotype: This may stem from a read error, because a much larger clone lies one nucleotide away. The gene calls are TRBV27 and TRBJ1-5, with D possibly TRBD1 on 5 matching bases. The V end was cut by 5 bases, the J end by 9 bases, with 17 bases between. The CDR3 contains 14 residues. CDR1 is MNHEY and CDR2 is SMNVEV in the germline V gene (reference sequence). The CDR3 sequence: CASSKLGGDLPQHF. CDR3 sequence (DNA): TGTGCCAGCAGTAAGCTGGGGGGGGATCTGCCCCAGCATTTT.

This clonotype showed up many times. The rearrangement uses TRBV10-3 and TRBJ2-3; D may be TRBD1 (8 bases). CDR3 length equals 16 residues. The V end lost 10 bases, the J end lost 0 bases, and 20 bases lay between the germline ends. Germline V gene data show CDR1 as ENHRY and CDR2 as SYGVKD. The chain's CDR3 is CATRDTGGASTDTQYF. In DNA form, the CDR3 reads TGTGCCACTCGAGACACAGGGGGGGCTAGCACAGATACGCAGTATTTT.

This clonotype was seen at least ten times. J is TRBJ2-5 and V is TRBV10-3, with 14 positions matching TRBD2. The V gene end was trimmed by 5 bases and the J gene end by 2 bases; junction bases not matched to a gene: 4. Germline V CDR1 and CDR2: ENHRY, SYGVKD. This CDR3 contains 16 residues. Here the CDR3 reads CAISRLAGGWQETQYF. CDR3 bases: TGTGCCATCAGTCGACTAGCGGGGGGGTGGCAAGAGACCCAGTACTTC.

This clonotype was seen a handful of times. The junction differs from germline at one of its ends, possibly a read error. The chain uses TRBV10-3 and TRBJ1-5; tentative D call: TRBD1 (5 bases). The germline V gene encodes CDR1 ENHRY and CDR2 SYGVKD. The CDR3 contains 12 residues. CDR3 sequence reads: CATSPDNRPQHF. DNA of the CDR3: TGTGCCACTTCCCCGGACAATCGGCCCCAGCATTTT.

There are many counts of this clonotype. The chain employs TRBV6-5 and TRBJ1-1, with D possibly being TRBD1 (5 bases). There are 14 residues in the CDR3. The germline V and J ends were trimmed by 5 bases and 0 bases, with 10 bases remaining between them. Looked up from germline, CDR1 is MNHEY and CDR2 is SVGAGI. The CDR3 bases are TGTGCCAGCAGTGGGGGGTGGGTGAACACTGAAGCTTTCTTT. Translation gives CASSGGWVNTEAFF.

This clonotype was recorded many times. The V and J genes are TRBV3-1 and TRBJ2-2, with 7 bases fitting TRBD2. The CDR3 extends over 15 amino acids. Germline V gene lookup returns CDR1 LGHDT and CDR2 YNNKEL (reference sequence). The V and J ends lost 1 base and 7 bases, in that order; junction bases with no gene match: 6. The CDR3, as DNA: TGTGCCAGCAGCCAAGGCCGACTAGCCGTCGGGGAGCTGTTTTTT. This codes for CASSQGRLAVGELFF.

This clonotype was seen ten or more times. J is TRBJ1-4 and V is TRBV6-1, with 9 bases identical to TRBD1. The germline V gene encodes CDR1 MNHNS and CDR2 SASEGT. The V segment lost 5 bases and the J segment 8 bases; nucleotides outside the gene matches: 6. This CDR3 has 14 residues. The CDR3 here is CASSFRTGEEKLFF. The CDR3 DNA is TGTGCCAGCAGTTTCCGGACAGGGGAGGAAAAACTGTTTTTT.

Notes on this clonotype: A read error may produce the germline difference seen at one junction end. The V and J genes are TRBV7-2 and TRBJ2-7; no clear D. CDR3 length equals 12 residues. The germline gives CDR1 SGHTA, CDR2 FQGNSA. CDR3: CATSILRHEQCF. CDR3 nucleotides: TGTGCCACTTCAATTCTGCGCCACGAGCAGTGCTTC.

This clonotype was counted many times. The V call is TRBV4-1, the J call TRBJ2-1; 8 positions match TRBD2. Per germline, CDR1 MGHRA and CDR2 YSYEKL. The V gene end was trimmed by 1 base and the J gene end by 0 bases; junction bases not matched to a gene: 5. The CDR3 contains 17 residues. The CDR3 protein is CASSQGGGLSSYNEQFF. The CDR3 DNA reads TGCGCCAGCAGCCAAGGCGGGGGGCTCAGCTCCTACAATGAGCAGTTCTTC.

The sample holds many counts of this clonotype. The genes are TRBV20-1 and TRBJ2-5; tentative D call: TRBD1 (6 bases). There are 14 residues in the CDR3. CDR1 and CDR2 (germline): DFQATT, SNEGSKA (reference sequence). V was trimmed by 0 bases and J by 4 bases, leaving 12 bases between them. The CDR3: CSARDWVGGETQYF. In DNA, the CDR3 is TGCAGTGCTAGAGATTGGGTAGGGGGAGAGACCCAGTACTTC.

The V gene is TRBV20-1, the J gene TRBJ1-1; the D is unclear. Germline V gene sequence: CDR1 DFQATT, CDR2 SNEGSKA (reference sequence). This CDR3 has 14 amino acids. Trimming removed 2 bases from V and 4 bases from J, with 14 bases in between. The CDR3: CSARPAMMGTEAFF. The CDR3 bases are TGCAGTGCTAGACCGGCAATGATGGGCACTGAAGCTTTCTTT.

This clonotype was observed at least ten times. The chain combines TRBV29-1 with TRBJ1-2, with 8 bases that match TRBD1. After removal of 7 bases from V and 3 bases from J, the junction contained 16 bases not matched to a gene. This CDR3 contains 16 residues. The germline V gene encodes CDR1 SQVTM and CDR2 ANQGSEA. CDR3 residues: CSAYTITPGQDYGYTF. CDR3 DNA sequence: TGCAGCGCGTACACTATTACCCCGGGACAGGACTATGGCTACACCTTC. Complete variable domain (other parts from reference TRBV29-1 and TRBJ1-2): SAVISQKPSRDICQRGTSLTIQCQVDSQVTMMFWYRQQPGQSLTLIATANQGSEATYESGFVIDKFPISRPNLTFSTLTVSNMSPEDSSIYLCSAYTITPGQDYGYTFGSGTRLTVV.

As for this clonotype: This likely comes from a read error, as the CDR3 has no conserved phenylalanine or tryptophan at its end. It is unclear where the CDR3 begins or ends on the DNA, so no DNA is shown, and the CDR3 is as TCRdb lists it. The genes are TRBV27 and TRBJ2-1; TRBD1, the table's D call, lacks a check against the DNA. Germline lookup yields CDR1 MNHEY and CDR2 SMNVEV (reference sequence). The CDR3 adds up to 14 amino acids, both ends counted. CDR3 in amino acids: CASSPRSTYNEQLS.

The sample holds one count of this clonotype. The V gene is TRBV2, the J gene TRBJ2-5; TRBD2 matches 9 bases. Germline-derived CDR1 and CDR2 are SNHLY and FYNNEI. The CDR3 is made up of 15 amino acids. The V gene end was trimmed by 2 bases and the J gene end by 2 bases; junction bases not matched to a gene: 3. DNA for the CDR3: TGTGCCAGCAGTGAATCCAGCGGGGGGCAAGAGACCCAGTACTTC. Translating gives CASSESSGGQETQYF.

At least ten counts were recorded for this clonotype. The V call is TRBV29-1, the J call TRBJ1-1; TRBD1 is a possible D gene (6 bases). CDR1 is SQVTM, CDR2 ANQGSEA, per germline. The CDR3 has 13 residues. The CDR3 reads CSAGAGEGTEAFF. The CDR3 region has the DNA TGCAGTGCGGGGGCAGGGGAGGGTACTGAAGCTTTCTTT.

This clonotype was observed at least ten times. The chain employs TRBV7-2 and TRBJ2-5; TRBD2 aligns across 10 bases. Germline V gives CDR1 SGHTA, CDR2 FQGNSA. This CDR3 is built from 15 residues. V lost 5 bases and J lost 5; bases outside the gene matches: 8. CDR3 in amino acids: CASSTGLASMETQYF. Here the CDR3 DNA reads TGTGCCAGCAGCACGGGACTAGCGTCGATGGAGACCCAGTACTTC.

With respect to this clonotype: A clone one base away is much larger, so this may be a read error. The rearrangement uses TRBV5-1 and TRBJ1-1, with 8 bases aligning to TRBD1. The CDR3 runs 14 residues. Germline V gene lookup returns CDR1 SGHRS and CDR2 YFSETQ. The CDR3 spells CASSENRGITEALF. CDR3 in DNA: TGCGCCAGCAGTGAAAACAGGGGGATCACTGAAGCTCTCTTT.

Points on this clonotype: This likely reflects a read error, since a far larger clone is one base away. The CDR3 region has the DNA TGTGCCAGCAGCTTAAATGCGGGGGTAGAGACCCAGTTCTTC. Its translation: CASSLNAGVETQFF. The chain links TRBV7-3 to TRBJ2-1, with 7 bases fitting TRBD2. The CDR3 loop spans 14 amino acids. Germline CDR1 reads SGHTA; CDR2 reads FQGTGA. V trimming: 1 base; J trimming: 13 bases; junction bases outside the gene matches: 10.

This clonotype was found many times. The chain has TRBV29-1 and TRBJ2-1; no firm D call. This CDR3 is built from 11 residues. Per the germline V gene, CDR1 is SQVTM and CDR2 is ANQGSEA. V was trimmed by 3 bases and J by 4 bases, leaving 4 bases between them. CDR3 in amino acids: CSVDTYNEQFF. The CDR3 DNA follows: TGCAGCGTTGACACATACAATGAGCAGTTCTTC.

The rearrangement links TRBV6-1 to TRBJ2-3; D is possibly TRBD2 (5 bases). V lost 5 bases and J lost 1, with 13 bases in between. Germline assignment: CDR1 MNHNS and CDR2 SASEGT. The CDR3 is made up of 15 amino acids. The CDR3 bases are TGTGCCAGCAGTTACAGTTGGCGGGGCACAGATACGCAGTATTTT. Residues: CASSYSWRGTDTQYF.

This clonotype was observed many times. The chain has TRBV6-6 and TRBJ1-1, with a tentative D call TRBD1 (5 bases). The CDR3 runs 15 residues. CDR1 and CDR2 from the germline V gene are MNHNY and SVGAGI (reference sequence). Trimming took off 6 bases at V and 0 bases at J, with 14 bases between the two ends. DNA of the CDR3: TGTGCCAGCAGCCCCAGGTCGGGGCTGAACACTGAAGCTTTCTTT. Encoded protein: CASSPRSGLNTEAFF.